The sequence of this T cell receptor (beta chain) was determined in a study of CD8+CD57+ T cells in acquired aplastic anemia. Study details: Some 9.9 million reads were obtained on average for healthy donor CD4+ cells.

Profiling of TCR beta VDJ combinations and CDR3 sequences used genomic DNA as template. TCRdb processed the reads anew with MiXCR; each CDR3 protein has one entry. The data contain around 190,000 distinct CDR3 sequences, roughly 55% of them singletons. CDR1 and CDR2 from the germline V gene are WNHNN and SYGVQD (reference sequence). This CDR3 has 14 amino acids. Trimming took 8 bases from V and 4 from J; bases not matched to a gene: 7. Sample: sorted CD4+, CD8+, or CD8+CD57+ T cells (not recorded which) from PBMCs. The chain has TRBV10-1 and TRBJ2-1; 8 positions agree with TRBD1. This TCR came from a human donor in good health. The CDR3 sequence is CASPVRGRYNEQFF. The DNA for the CDR3 is TGCGCCAGCCCGGTCAGGGGGCGATACAATGAGCAGTTCTTC.